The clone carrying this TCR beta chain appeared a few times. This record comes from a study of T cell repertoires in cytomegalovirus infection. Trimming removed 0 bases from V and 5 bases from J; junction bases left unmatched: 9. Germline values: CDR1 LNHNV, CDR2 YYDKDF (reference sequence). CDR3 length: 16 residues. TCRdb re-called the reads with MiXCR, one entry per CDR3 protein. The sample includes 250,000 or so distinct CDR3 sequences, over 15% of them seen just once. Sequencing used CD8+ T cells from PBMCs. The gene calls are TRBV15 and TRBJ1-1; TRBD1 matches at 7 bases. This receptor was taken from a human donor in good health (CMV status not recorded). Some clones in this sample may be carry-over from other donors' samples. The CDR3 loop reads CATSRDPAGGRTEAFF. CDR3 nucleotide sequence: TGTGCCACCAGCAGAGATCCGGCAGGGGGGCGGACTGAAGCTTTCTTT.